Following are 25 T cell receptor beta chains from one sample sequenced in a study of cytomegalovirus exposure and HLA in healthy donors. The PCR was carried out with 60 Vbeta primers and 13 Jbeta primers. Measured with immunoSEQ multiplex PCR; TCRdb has only the in-frame clones, and not every one. The sample includes about 150,000 clones, roughly 66% of them seen just once. Sequenced: PBMCs. The source is a woman in her fifties or sixties in good health and CMV-seronegative.

V is TRBV7-2 and J is TRBJ2-3, with 11 bases fitting TRBD2. The trim removed 8 bases at V and 4 bases at J, leaving 8 bases unmatched. CDR3 length equals 15 residues. CDR1 is SGHTA, CDR2 FQGNSA, per germline. Here the CDR3 DNA reads TGTGCCAGCGGGAATAGCGGGGGGGCCGCAGATACGCAGTATTTT. Translating it yields CASGNSGGAADTQYF.

This chain uses TRBV27 with TRBJ1-2; D is ambiguous. V lost 4 bases and J lost 4, with 10 bases in between. The CDR3 covers 13 residues. Germline-derived CDR1 and CDR2 are MNHEY and SMNVEV (reference sequence). The CDR3 region has the DNA TGTGCCAGCAGTTCCCGGGTCAGCTATGGCTACACCTTC. Translating gives CASSSRVSYGYTF.

Only one count was recorded for this clone. Other DNA sequences in this specimen translate into the identical CDR3. The chain links TRBV6-5 to TRBJ2-7, with 7 bases fitting TRBD1. This CDR3 spans 12 amino acids. V lost 5 bases and J lost 4; bases outside the gene matches: 2. Germline CDR1 is MNHEY and CDR2 is SVGAGI. CDR3 in DNA: TGTGCCAGCAGTAGACAGGGTTACGAGCAGTACTTC. Translated: CASSRQGYEQYF.

This clone was found a few times. The CDR3 DNA reads as TGTGCCAGCAGCCAGGACAGGGCGGTAGCTTTCTTT. It codes for CASSQDRAVAFF. This chain joins TRBV21-1 and TRBJ1-1; TRBD1 was called by the table and not checked on the DNA. TRBV21-1 is noted as a pseudogene. The length of the CDR3 is 12 residues.

The V gene is TRBV7-9, the J gene TRBJ1-4, with a tentative D call TRBD1 (6 bases). V gave up 5 bases and J gave up 2 bases, with 15 bases separating them. The CDR3 spans 16 residues. Germline assignment: CDR1 SEHNR and CDR2 FQNEAQ (reference sequence). DNA of the CDR3: TGTGCCAGCAGCCGAGGCGCGGGGGCCACTAATGAAAAACTGTTTTTT. It codes for CASSRGAGATNEKLFF.

This clone has only a few counts. The V and J genes are TRBV28 and TRBJ1-4, with D tentatively TRBD1 (5 bases). The CDR3 contains 13 residues. Trimming cost V 7 bases and J 8 bases, with 14 bases left between them. The germline V gene encodes CDR1 MDHEN and CDR2 SYDVKM. Here the CDR3 DNA reads TGTGCCAGCACGAAGGGGCGTAAAGAAAAACTGTTTTTT. This translates into CASTKGRKEKLFF.

V gene TRBV7-8 combines with J gene TRBJ2-7; 9 nucleotides line up with TRBD1. The CDR3 runs 17 residues. Germline V CDR1 and CDR2: SGHVS, FQNEAQ. Unmatched junction bases numbered 13, after V lost 7 bases and J lost 0 bases. The CDR3 DNA sequence: TGTGCCAGCACCAAGGGGGCCGGACAGGGGAGCTCCTACGAGCAGTACTTC. It specifies CASTKGAGQGSSYEQYF.

Concerning this clone itself: This specimen includes other DNA sequences encoding the same CDR3. The chain employs TRBV7-2 and TRBJ2-7, with D maybe TRBD1 (6 bases). The CDR3 is made up of 13 amino acids. Germline loops: CDR1 SGHTA, CDR2 FQGNSA. The ends were cut back, 6 bases at V and 2 bases at J, with 11 bases in the middle. For the CDR3, the DNA is TGTGCCAGCAGTCCTACAGGGCCCTACGAGCAGTACTTC. It yields the protein CASSPTGPYEQYF.

CDR3 in DNA: TGTGCCAGCACCGCCGGACACCTAACCGGGAATCAGCCCCAGCATTTT. It codes for CASTAGHLTGNQPQHF. This rearrangement joins TRBV28 to TRBJ1-5; possible D gene TRBD1, 5 bases. From germline, CDR1 is MDHEN and CDR2 SYDVKM. CDR3 length equals 16 residues. Trimming shortened V by 7 bases and J by 4 bases, and 20 bases separated the two germline ends. Combining the CDR3 with reference TRBV28 and TRBJ1-5 gives the whole variable domain DVKVTQSSRYLVKRTGEKVFLECVQDMDHENMFWYRQDPGLGLRLIYFSYDVKMKEKGDIPEGYSVSREKKERFSLILESASTNQTSMYLCASTAGHLTGNQPQHFGDGTRLSIL.

This chain joins TRBV5-1 and TRBJ2-5; the match to TRBD2 covers 11 bases. The J call may be in error: the DNA end matches TRBJ2-7 better. Germline CDR1 SGHRS, CDR2 YFSETQ. This CDR3 is 16 amino acids long. The CDR3 DNA reads as TGCGCCAGCAGCTTTACAGGGACTAGCGGACTTTACGAGCAGTACTTC. It codes for CASSFTGTSGLYEQYF.

The rearrangement links TRBV28 to TRBJ1-2; perhaps TRBD1 as D (5 bases). The germline V gene has CDR1 MDHEN and CDR2 SYDVKM. This CDR3 region has 17 residues. Deletions cut 7 bases from V and 4 bases from J, with 25 bases between. The chain's CDR3 is CASMSRVDHTGVYGYTF. The DNA of the CDR3 is TGTGCCAGCATGAGCCGAGTAGACCATACAGGTGTCTATGGCTACACCTTC.

The rearrangement links TRBV19 to TRBJ1-5; 9 bases are shared with TRBD1. Looked up from germline, CDR1 is LNHDA and CDR2 is SQIVND (reference sequence). The CDR3 totals 14 residues. V lost 6 bases to trimming and J lost 7 bases; unmatched junction nucleotides: 7. Here the CDR3 reads CASRARTGAQPQHF. CDR3 nucleotides: TGTGCCAGTAGGGCACGGACAGGGGCCCAGCCCCAGCATTTT.

This chain uses TRBV7-6 with TRBJ1-2; 8 bases line up with TRBD1. The germline V gene has CDR1 SGHVS and CDR2 FNYEAQ. With V trimmed by 3 bases and J by 8 bases, 8 bases remained unmatched. This CDR3 contains 14 residues. Here the CDR3 reads CASSFGRGQGGYTF. The CDR3 DNA reads TGTGCCAGCAGCTTCGGCAGGGGGCAAGGAGGCTACACCTTC.

The chain has TRBV27 and TRBJ1-1; 9 bases match TRBD1. V was clipped by 5 bases and J by 11 bases; unmatched bases: 12. Germline V gene lookup returns CDR1 MNHEY and CDR2 SMNVEV (reference sequence). This CDR3 region has 14 residues. The CDR3 reads CASSPFWGQGSAFF. The CDR3 DNA sequence: TGTGCCAGCAGTCCCTTCTGGGGACAGGGTTCGGCTTTCTTT.

The genes are TRBV5-1 and TRBJ2-3; TRBD1 matches at 7 bases. J was trimmed by 4 bases and V by 1 base; bases with no gene match: 3. Germline CDR1 reads SGHRS; CDR2 reads YFSETQ. This CDR3 has 14 residues. Written as DNA, the CDR3 is TGCGCCAGCAGCTTGCAGGGGGTTGCAGATACGCAGTATTTT. Its protein is CASSLQGVADTQYF. The whole variable domain, filled in from reference TRBV5-1 and TRBJ2-3, reads KAGVTQTPRYLIKTRGQQVTLSCSPISGHRSVSWYQQTPGQGLQFLFEYFSETQRNKGNFPGRFSGRQFSNSRSEMNVSTLELGDSALYLCASSLQGVADTQYFGPGTRLTVL.

This rearrangement joins TRBV28 to TRBJ2-7, with 10 positions matching TRBD1. J was trimmed by 6 bases and V by 4 bases; bases with no gene match: 9. The CDR3 is made up of 15 amino acids. Germline V gives CDR1 MDHEN, CDR2 SYDVKM. The chain's CDR3 is CASSSPGGQGSEQYF. The CDR3 bases are TGTGCCAGCAGTTCTCCGGGGGGACAGGGGTCCGAGCAGTACTTC.

The J gene is TRBJ2-7, the V gene TRBV19; D is undetermined. The germline V gene encodes CDR1 LNHDA and CDR2 SQIVND (reference sequence). V was trimmed by 3 bases and J by 2 bases, leaving 8 bases between them. The CDR3 is 13 amino acids. The CDR3 DNA sequence: TGTGCCAGTAGTATGCGAGTCGCCTACGAGCAGTACTTC. It is translated as CASSMRVAYEQYF.

The chain couples TRBV9 to TRBJ1-3, with D unclear. The CDR3 is 15 residues long. Deletions cut 3 bases from V and 2 bases from J, with 12 bases between. In germline, CDR1 is SGDLS, CDR2 YYNGEE. The CDR3: CASSATAEAGNTIYF. DNA for the CDR3: TGTGCCAGCAGCGCGACCGCCGAGGCTGGAAACACCATATATTTT.

This clone was seen only a few times. V and J are TRBV19 and TRBJ2-5, with 7 positions matching TRBD1. The CDR3 runs 14 residues. Trimming cost V 10 bases and J 1 base; bases outside gene matches: 9. Looked up from germline, CDR1 is LNHDA and CDR2 is SQIVND (reference sequence). CDR3 in DNA: TGTGCCACCGCCCAACAGGGGCCCCAAGAGACCCAGTACTTC. Its protein is CATAQQGPQETQYF.

The chain has TRBV28 and TRBJ2-5, with TRBD2 identical over 7 bases. V gave up 3 bases and J gave up 5 bases; unmatched junction bases: 6. The CDR3 is made up of 14 amino acids. The germline gives CDR1 MDHEN, CDR2 SYDVKM. CDR3 nucleotide sequence: TGTGCCAGCAGTTTGGGAGGGACCTCGGAGACCCAGTACTTC. Protein sequence: CASSLGGTSETQYF.

CDR3 in amino acids: CASSRDSSSYNEQFF. For the CDR3, the DNA is TGTGCCAGCAGCCGGGACTCCAGCTCCTACAATGAGCAGTTCTTC. The chain links TRBV4-2 to TRBJ2-1; D may be TRBD2 (6 bases). The germline V and J ends were trimmed by 4 bases and 0 bases, with 10 bases remaining between them. The CDR3 consists of 15 residues. Germline CDR1 LGHNA, CDR2 YNFKEQ.

V is TRBV9 and J is TRBJ2-1; 8 bases fit TRBD2. CDR1 and CDR2 from the germline V gene are SGDLS and YYNGEE. J gave up 4 bases and V 4 bases, and 4 bases lay outside the gene matches. The CDR3 has 14 amino acids. CDR3 loop: CASSSRGAYNEQFF. In DNA form, the CDR3 reads TGTGCCAGCAGCTCGCGGGGGGCGTACAATGAGCAGTTCTTC.

V and J are TRBV7-8 and TRBJ1-6; D gene unclear. From germline, CDR1 is SGHVS and CDR2 FQNEAQ. The CDR3 has 17 amino acids. Trimming cost V 4 bases and J 11 bases, with 24 bases left between them. CDR3 region: CASSYTPRDGQRAPLHF. As DNA, the CDR3 is TGTGCCAGCAGCTATACCCCTCGAGACGGCCAGAGGGCACCCCTCCACTTT. Full variable domain (rest looked up from reference TRBV7-8 and TRBJ1-6): GAGVSQSPRYKVAKRGQDVALRCDPISGHVSLFWYQQALGQGPEFLTYFQNEAQLDKSGLPSDRFFAERPEGSVSTLKIQRTQQEDSAVYLCASSYTPRDGQRAPLHFGNGTRLTVT.

This chain uses TRBV5-4 with TRBJ1-1; 8 bases align to TRBD1. The CDR3 consists of 14 residues. In germline, CDR1 is SGHNT, CDR2 YYREEE (reference sequence). With V trimmed by 4 bases and J by 5 bases, 7 bases remained unmatched. CDR3 sequence: CASSPRDRGTEAFF. CDR3 DNA: TGTGCCAGCAGCCCGCGCGACAGGGGTACTGAAGCTTTCTTT.

The CDR3 is CASSPLSYEQYF. The CDR3 bases are TGTGCCAGCAGCCCCCTCTCCTACGAGCAGTACTTC. The chain uses TRBV7-2 and TRBJ2-5; D unresolved. The J call is uncertain, as TRBJ2-7 better fits the DNA end. The length of the CDR3 is 12 residues. Per germline, CDR1 SGHTA and CDR2 FQGNSA.